A selection of T cell receptor beta chains follows, all from one sample in a study of blood T cell repertoires in COVID-19. Data came from immunoSEQ multiplex PCR; TCRdb stores just in-frame clones and leaves some out. The table has about 15,000 clones, roughly 91% seen once. Sequenced input: peripheral blood. These receptors all stem from a man between 60 and 75 years old with acute or convalescent COVID-19. CDR3s include the opening cysteine and the closing phenylalanine or tryptophan. The order of the fields is J gene, V gene, clone size, D gene, CDR3 DNA, CDR3 protein. A D gene is named only where the DNA matches it firmly. The size field is filled for only some rows; it gives once, few, many or a size class.

TRBJ1-1 TRBV2 - - TGTGCCAGCACCACGAGACGGGAGAACACTGAAGCTTTCTTT CASTTRRENTEAFF
TRBJ1-3 TRBV11-2 - - TGTGCCAGCAGCTTAGGAGGGAACACCATATATTTT CASSLGGNTIYF
TRBJ2-1 TRBV15 - TRBD2 TGTGCCACCAGCAGAGATCTAACTAGCGGTACCTACAATGAGCAGTTCTTC CATSRDLTSGTYNEQFF
TRBJ1-2 TRBV28 - - TGTGCGTCAGGAAATACTTATGGCTACACCTTC CASGNTYGYTF
TRBJ1-2 TRBV27 - TRBD1 TGTGCCAGCAGTTCGTCTCGGGACAGAATCTATGGCTACACCTTC CASSSSRDRIYGYTF
TRBJ2-7 TRBV6-6 - - TGTGCCAGCAGTCACCAGGGTCTAAGGTACGAGCAGTACTTC CASSHQGLRYEQYF
TRBJ2-1 TRBV4-1 - - TGCGCCAGCAGCCAAGGAGGAGTACGGAGTGAGCAGTTCTTC CASSQGGVRSEQFF
TRBJ1-4 TRBV18 - - TGTGCCAGCTCAAAAGAGATCACAACTAATGAAAAACTGTTTTTT CASSKEITTNEKLFF
TRBJ2-5 TRBV7-2 - TRBD2 TGTGCCAGCAGCCCTAATCGGGGGAGGGCAGGGACCCAGTACTTC CASSPNRGRAGTQYF
TRBJ2-3 TRBV28 - - TGTGCCAGCAGCCCAGGGGCGGATACGCAGTATTTT CASSPGADTQYF
TRBJ2-1 TRBV15 - TRBD2 TGTGCCACCAGCAGAGAGGGAGGGGCCCTGCGGGGGTGGTTCTTC CATSREGGALRGWFF
TRBJ2-2 TRBV9 - - TGTGCCAGCAGCGTAGGTCAGGGATCGAACACCGGGGAGCTGTTTTTT CASSVGQGSNTGELFF
TRBJ2-1 TRBV9 - - TGTGCCAGCAGCGTAGACAGGCCCCCCTACAATGAGCAGTTCTTC CASSVDRPPYNEQFF
TRBJ2-1 TRBV15 - TRBD2 TGTGCCACCAGCAGAGTACCCAAACACCTAGCGGGGATCTACAATGAGCAGTTCTTC CATSRVPKHLAGIYNEQFF
TRBJ2-7 TRBV28 - TRBD1 TGTGCCAGCACCCTGGACAGGAATGCCTACGAGCAGTACTTC CASTLDRNAYEQYF
TRBJ2-1 TRBV5-1 - TRBD2 TGCGCCAGCAGCTTGGGACTAGCCGATTACTACAATGAGCAGTTCTTC CASSLGLADYYNEQFF
TRBJ1-2 TRBV7-3 few TRBD1 TGTGCCAGCAGCTTAAGAGGACAGGGTCTGGATGGCTACACCTTC CASSLRGQGLDGYTF
TRBJ2-3 TRBV29-1 - - TGCAGCGTTGAAGTTCGGAGCGGAACTAGCACAGATACGCAGTATTTT CSVEVRSGTSTDTQYF
TRBJ1-2 TRBV5-4 - TRBD1 TGTGCCAGCAGCTTTCGGACAGGAGGCTACACCTTC CASSFRTGGYTF
TRBJ1-1 TRBV5-5 - - TGTGCCAGCAGCCTAACGACATTCGGGAACACTGAAGCTTTCTTT CASSLTTFGNTEAFF
TRBJ2-7 TRBV10-3 once TRBD2 TGTGCCATCAGTGAGTCGAGCGGGAGCTTCTCCTACGAGCAGTACTTC CAISESSGSFSYEQYF
TRBJ2-5 TRBV5-4 once - TGTGCCAGCAGCTTGGAGAACAGGGTTCAAGAGACCCAGTACTTC CASSLENRVQETQYF
TRBJ2-7 TRBV27 - - TGTGCCAGCAGGTTGACAGAAATCTCCTACGAGCAGTACTTC CASRLTEISYEQYF
TRBJ1-2 TRBV19 - TRBD1 TGTGCCTCGAGTACAGGGGGCGTTTTAAGCGGTGATGGCTACACCTTC CASSTGGVLSGDGYTF
TRBJ1-1 TRBV29-1 - - TGCAGCGTTGATGGGGCAGGGCACACTGAAGCTTTCTTT CSVDGAGHTEAFF
TRBJ2-1 TRBV19 - TRBD2 TGTGCCAGTAGTAGGGCGGGGGGACACTACAATGAGCAGTTCTTC CASSRAGGHYNEQFF
TRBJ2-7 TRBV29-1 once TRBD1 TGCAGCGTTGAGATCGGACAGGAATACACCTACGAGCAGTACTTC CSVEIGQEYTYEQYF
TRBJ2-3 TRBV25-1 - TRBD1 TGTGCCAGCACCCGAGGGGGACAGGGGGAAGATACGCAGTATTTT CASTRGGQGEDTQYF
TRBJ2-5 TRBV5-1 - TRBD2 TGCGCCAGCGGAAAAGCGGGGGGAGAAGAGACCCAGTACTTC CASGKAGGEETQYF
TRBJ2-7 TRBV9 once - TGTGCCAGCAATCAGGGGGAGGACTACGAGCAGTACTTC CASNQGEDYEQYF
TRBJ2-3 TRBV7-6 - - TGTGCCAGCAGCATCGTCGGCGGCGGGGCCCCCACAGATACGCAGTATTTT CASSIVGGGAPTDTQYF
TRBJ2-2 TRBV19 - - TGTGCCAGTAGGAGGGGGGGAACCGGGGAGCTGTTTTTT CASRRGGTGELFF
TRBJ2-1 TRBV5-1 large TRBD2 TGCGCCAGCAGCACTGGACTAGCGGGAGGGCCCGATGAGCAGTTCTTC CASSTGLAGGPDEQFF
TRBJ1-4 TRBV28 - - TGTGCCAGCAGTTCCCGACAGTTTAGTAATGAAAAACTGTTTTTT CASSSRQFSNEKLFF
TRBJ1-1 TRBV2 - - TGTGCCAGCAGTGTGCAGGGTCTGGGCACTGAAGCTTTCTTT CASSVQGLGTEAFF
TRBJ2-1 TRBV30 - - TGTGCCTTGAAGGGGGGGACCTACAATGAGCAGTTCTTC CALKGGTYNEQFF
TRBJ1-1 TRBV10-3 - - TGTGCCATCAGTGGGGCGGGTAACACTGAAGCTTTCTTT CAISGAGNTEAFF
TRBJ1-1 TRBV5-1 - - TGCGCCAGCACCAATGGGGGAGGGGCGGGGAACACTGAAGCTTTCTTT CASTNGGGAGNTEAFF
TRBJ2-5 TRBV11-2 - TRBD2 TGTGCCAGCAGCTTTAGCGGGGGCGAAGAGACCCAGTACTTC CASSFSGGEETQYF
TRBJ2-2 TRBV3-1/TRBV3-2 once TRBD2 TGTGCCAGCAGCCCACGGCCTAGCGGGGGGGCCGGGGAGCTGTTTTTT CASSPRPSGGAGELFF
TRBJ2-5 TRBV20-1 - TRBD2 TGCAGTGCTAGTAAAGGACTAGCGGGACTTAGAGGTGGGACCCAGTACTTC CSASKGLAGLRGGTQYF
TRBJ2-1 TRBV5-1 - TRBD2 TGCGCCAGCAGCTTGAAAGCAGATACTAGCGGGAGCTCCTACAATGAGCAGTTCTTC CASSLKADTSGSSYNEQFF
TRBJ1-6 TRBV7-3 - - TGTGCCAGCAGCCCCACTGCAGGTCTGAATTCACCCCTCCACTTT CASSPTAGLNSPLHF
TRBJ2-2 TRBV3-1/TRBV3-2 - TRBD2 TGTGCCAGCACCCCCCGGGGGGGTGGGCTGTTTTTT CASTPRGGGLFF
TRBJ2-2 TRBV18 - TRBD2 TGTGCCAGCTCACCCCCCGGGACTAGCGGGCCCACCGGGGAGCTGTTTTTT CASSPPGTSGPTGELFF
TRBJ2-5 TRBV5-1 - TRBD2 TGCGCCAGCAGCGATATTAGCGGGGGGGGACAAGAGACCCAGTACTTC CASSDISGGGQETQYF
TRBJ2-3 TRBV18 - TRBD2 TGTGCCAGCTCACCAGCGGGGGTCGGCACAGATACGCAGTATTTT CASSPAGVGTDTQYF
TRBJ2-6 TRBV28 once - TGTGCCAGCGGGCTTACAGGGTTTGGGGCCAACGTCCTGACTTTC CASGLTGFGANVLTF
TRBJ2-7 TRBV29-1 once TRBD1 TGCAGCGTTGAGGCTAGACAGGGGGCGACCTACGAGCAGTACTTC CSVEARQGATYEQYF
TRBJ2-7 TRBV19 - TRBD2 TGTGCCAGTAGTCCTACCAGGACTAGCGGGAGGCCCCACGAGCAGTACTTC CASSPTRTSGRPHEQYF
TRBJ2-5 TRBV18 - - TGTGCCAGCTCACCACCATCGGGGGTGGAGACCCAGTACTTC CASSPPSGVETQYF
TRBJ1-1 TRBV28 - - TGTGCCAGCAGATTACCACAGGGCATGAACACTGAAGCTTTCTTT CASRLPQGMNTEAFF
TRBJ2-5 TRBV27 - TRBD1 TGTGCCAGCAGTTCCCCTAAGGGGGCTGGCCAAGAGACCCAGTACTTC CASSSPKGAGQETQYF
TRBJ2-7 TRBV28 - TRBD2 TGTGCCAGCACCGCCCGGGGGGGACCCTCTTACGAGCAGTACTTC CASTARGGPSYEQYF
TRBJ2-7 TRBV19 once TRBD2 TGTGCCAGTAGCTCTCCAAGCGGGAACCATCCCTACGAGCAGTACTTC CASSSPSGNHPYEQYF
TRBJ1-1 TRBV28 - - TGTGCCAGCAGTTTACTGACAGCAGGGACTGAAGCTTTCTTT CASSLLTAGTEAFF
TRBJ2-1 TRBV5-1 - TRBD1 TGCGCCAGCAGTCTCGGACAGGGAACGTTCTATGAGCAGTTCTTC CASSLGQGTFYEQFF
TRBJ2-2 TRBV19 - TRBD1 TGTGCCAGTAGTACCTTCCGGGACAGGGGGACCGGGGAGCTGTTTTTT CASSTFRDRGTGELFF
TRBJ1-4 TRBV19 - - TGTGCCAGTAGTATGCCAGGGCATGCAACTAATGAAAAACTGTTTTTT CASSMPGHATNEKLFF
TRBJ2-1 TRBV5-1 few TRBD2 TGCGCCAGCAGCCTAAGCGGGAGCTCCTACAATGAGCAGTTCTTC CASSLSGSSYNEQFF